Listed here is a single T cell receptor beta chain. Generated by immunoSEQ multiplex PCR, the TCRdb table keeps only in-frame clones and is missing some. This sample has 75,000 to 95,000 clones, with around 94% found just once. The entry originates in a study of technical replicates of blood from a handful of donors. This receptor was identified in a human donor in good health. Sequencing used T cells isolated from PBMCs.

The CDR3 coding sequence is TGTGCCAGTTATTTAGCTAACTATGGCTACACCTTC. This sequence encodes CASYLANYGYTF. The chain couples TRBV28 to TRBJ1-2; no firm D call. Germline CDR1 and CDR2: MDHEN and SYDVKM. Trimming cost V 9 bases and J 0 bases, with 8 bases left between them. The CDR3 has 12 amino acids.